This T cell receptor beta chain was captured by sequencing in a study of PD-1 blockade in classical Hodgkin lymphoma. Time point here: cycle 4 day 1 (C4D1), after around six weeks of nivolumab. Every patient experienced relapse after autologous stem cell transplantation, and brentuximab vedotin exposure varied. The method was immunoSEQ multiplex PCR; TCRdb's version includes in-frame clones alone and lacks a portion of them. The sample has some 93,000 clones, 83% seen once. The TCR comes from a human donor with classical Hodgkin lymphoma. The specimen was peripheral blood mononuclear cells (PBMCs), collected before the fourth cycle of nivolumab.

CDR3 sequence: CASSWTGNYGYTF. The DNA of the CDR3 is TGTGCCAGCAGTTGGACAGGGAACTATGGCTACACCTTC. V and J are TRBV6-5 and TRBJ1-2, with 8 bases lining up with TRBD1. The CDR3 is 13 residues long. The germline V gene encodes CDR1 MNHEY and CDR2 SVGAGI. J gave up 2 bases and V 4 bases, and 0 bases lay outside the gene matches.